These 11 T cell receptor beta chains share one sample of origin, sequenced in a study of blood T cell repertoires in COVID-19. Repertoires were generated with immunoSEQ multiplex PCR, while TCRdb's copy carries only in-frame clones and drops some. This table has under 300,000 clones, approximately 87% appearing once. The sequencing input was peripheral blood. The source of these receptors is a woman in her twenties or thirties with COVID-19, enrolled during active disease.

The J gene is TRBJ1-2, the V gene TRBV10-3; no clear D. The CDR3 is 11 amino acids. Deletions cut 3 bases from V and 5 bases from J, with 4 bases between. From germline, CDR1 is ENHRY and CDR2 SYGVKD. CDR3 DNA sequence: TGTGCCATCAGTGATCTATATGGCTACACCTTC. Protein: CAISDLYGYTF.

The chain couples TRBV6-1 to TRBJ1-6, with D possibly TRBD1 on 6 matching bases. The CDR3 has 19 amino acids. The V gene's germline CDR1 is MNHNS and CDR2 SASEGT. The V gene lost 2 bases and the J gene lost 1 base, with 18 bases spanning the gap. This CDR3 reads CASSELRPQRGSYNSPLHF. DNA of the CDR3: TGTGCCAGCAGTGAATTAAGGCCTCAGAGGGGGTCCTATAATTCACCCCTCCACTTT.

This clone was observed a single time. This chain uses TRBV7-9 with TRBJ2-7; D uncertain. Germline V CDR1 and CDR2: SEHNR, FQNEAQ (reference sequence). The CDR3 has 12 amino acids. In nucleotides, the CDR3 is TGTGCCAGCAGCTTAGGACTTAATGCCCACTCTGTC. Protein product: CASSLGLNAHSV.

This clone was detected a few times. The rearrangement uses TRBV19 and TRBJ1-2, with unresolved D. Germline CDR1 and CDR2: LNHDA and SQIVND (reference sequence). V was trimmed by 10 bases and J by 7 bases, leaving 13 bases between them. The CDR3 is made up of 11 amino acids. The CDR3 DNA is TGTGCCACGGGTGATCCGGGTGGCTACACCTTC. Protein: CATGDPGGYTF.

V and J are TRBV5-1 and TRBJ2-7; TRBD1 matches 8 bases. V lost 6 bases and J lost 2; bases outside the gene matches: 7. This CDR3 has 14 amino acids. Germline CDR1 and CDR2: SGHRS and YFSETQ. Here the CDR3 reads CASTNQDRAYEQYF. The CDR3 nucleotides are TGCGCCAGCACAAACCAGGACAGGGCCTACGAGCAGTACTTC.

The CDR3: CASSHRTSGGGLGDTQYF. Here the CDR3 DNA reads TGTGCCAGCAGTCACCGGACTAGCGGGGGGGGGTTAGGAGATACGCAGTATTTT. The V gene is TRBV6-6, the J gene TRBJ2-3, with 15 bases lining up with TRBD2. Per the germline V gene, CDR1 is MNHNY and CDR2 is SVGAGI (reference sequence). Trimming at V came to 5 bases and at J to 5 bases, leaving 11 bases not matched to a gene. There are 18 residues in the CDR3.

The J gene is TRBJ1-5, the V gene TRBV4-1, with D uncertain. V was trimmed by 1 base and J by 6 bases, leaving 13 bases between them. The germline V gene has CDR1 MGHRA and CDR2 YSYEKL. The CDR3 has 15 amino acids. CDR3 sequence (DNA): TGCGCCAGCAGCCAAGCCCTCGGAGGCGGTCAGCCCCAGCATTTT. It specifies CASSQALGGGQPQHF.

This rearrangement joins TRBV5-4 to TRBJ2-1, with TRBD1 as a possible D gene (5 bases). CDR1 SGHNT and CDR2 YYREEE come from the germline V gene (reference sequence). Trimming pared 4 bases from V and 9 bases from J, leaving 11 bases between. This CDR3 is 12 amino acids long. CDR3 protein: CASSRDQGEQFF. CDR3 in DNA: TGTGCCAGCAGCCGAGATCAGGGTGAGCAGTTCTTC.

The chain couples TRBV24-1 to TRBJ2-1; 8 bases align to TRBD2. V was clipped by 0 bases and J by 1 base; unmatched bases: 1. Germline V gene sequence: CDR1 KGHDR, CDR2 SFDVKD. The CDR3 contains 16 residues. For the CDR3, the DNA is TGTGCCACCAGTGATTTGCGGGGGGGATCCTACAATGAGCAGTTCTTC. Its translation is CATSDLRGGSYNEQFF.

This clone was counted between two and nine times. At the DNA level, this CDR3 is encoded by other sequences in the same sample as well. This chain joins TRBV28 and TRBJ2-7, with D unclear. The germline V gene encodes CDR1 MDHEN and CDR2 SYDVKM. The CDR3 is made up of 11 amino acids. The germline V and J ends were trimmed by 4 bases and 3 bases, with 4 bases remaining between them. DNA for the CDR3: TGTGCCAGCAGTTCCTACTACGAGCAGTACTTC. This sequence encodes CASSSYYEQYF. The full variable domain, completed using reference TRBV28 and TRBJ2-7, is DVKVTQSSRYLVKRTGEKVFLECVQDMDHENMFWYRQDPGLGLRLIYFSYDVKMKEKGDIPEGYSVSREKKERFSLILESASTNQTSMYLCASSSYYEQYFGPGTRLTVT.

The V gene is TRBV3-1 (or the pseudogene TRBV3-2), the J gene TRBJ2-4, with 11 bases aligning to TRBD2. The CDR3 is 15 residues long. Germline-derived CDR1 and CDR2 are LGHDT and YNNKEL (reference sequence). After removal of 4 bases from V and 1 base from J, the junction contained 0 bases not matched to a gene. The CDR3 spells CASSPSGGAKNIQYF. The CDR3 nucleotides read TGTGCCAGCAGCCCTAGCGGGGGGGCCAAAAACATTCAGTACTTC.